There are many counts of the clone carrying this T cell receptor beta chain. At the DNA level, this CDR3 is encoded by other sequences in the same sample as well. This record belongs to a study of blood T cell repertoires in COVID-19. TCRdb's copy holds only in-frame clones and misses some; the assay was immunoSEQ multiplex PCR. In the table there are a few hundred thousand clones, 87% of which are singletons. The sequenced sample consisted of peripheral blood. The sequence was collected from a man aged 18 to 30 with active or convalescent COVID-19.

CDR3 DNA: TGCGCCAGCAGCTTGGGGACTAGCACAGATACGCAGTATTTT. Translation gives CASSLGTSTDTQYF. The rearrangement links TRBV5-1 to TRBJ2-3, with TRBD2 as a possible D gene (5 bases). This CDR3 contains 14 residues. Deletions cut 0 bases from V and 0 bases from J, with 5 bases between. The germline CDR1 and CDR2 sequences are SGHRS and YFSETQ.